This record concerns one T cell receptor beta chain sequence. Its matching antigen is unknown. These data come from a study of shared clonotypes between healthy human individuals. The naive CD8 population came from CD45RO-negative cells selected for CCR7, without terminally differentiated effector memory CD45RA+ cells. Profiling relied on immunoSEQ multiplex PCR, and the TCRdb table lists in-frame clones only, not all of them. The repertoire holds about 2.1 million clones, with 93% as singletons. In germline, CDR1 is GTSNPN, CDR2 SVGIG (reference sequence). Trimming cost V 2 bases and J 6 bases; bases outside gene matches: 25. This CDR3 contains 20 residues. General study results and limits: Though the depth was large, rarefaction showed that sorted-subset sequencing was incomplete.

The sequencing input was naive CD8+ T cells from PBMCs. The V and J genes are TRBV30 and TRBJ2-1; TRBD2 aligns across 7 bases. The receptor's source is a man aged 18 to 29 in good health. Some clones in this sample may be carry-over from other donors' samples. In nucleotides, the CDR3 is TGTGCCTGGAGTTACGGTGACCCACGGATGTCGGGCGGGGGTCCCAATGAGCAGTTCTTC. Translation gives CAWSYGDPRMSGGGPNEQFF. Combining the CDR3 with reference TRBV30 and TRBJ2-1 gives the whole variable domain SQTIHQWPATLVQPVGSPLSLECTVEGTSNPNLYWYRQAAGRGLQLLFYSVGIGQISSEVPQNLSASRPQDRQFILSSKKLLLSDSGFYLCAWSYGDPRMSGGGPNEQFFGPGTRLTVL.